One and the same sample provided the 7 T cell receptor beta chains below, sequenced in a study of PD-1 and CTLA-4 blockade in melanoma (TCRdb year 2021). Library generation was performed with the immunoSEQ multiplex PCR assay. TCRdb took over this immuneACCESS table, retaining in-frame rearrangements with V and J assigned. Such tables are incomplete; in checked studies, under half of the missing clones stem from an unresolved V gene, and the remainder is unexplained. Counted in this sample were tens of thousands of clones; about 85% of them appeared once. Of the sample, almost 6.5% is held by the ten largest clones. The sample consisted of CD8+ T cells from peripheral blood, taken from a patient given anti-PD-1 treatment. The receptors originated from a human donor with melanoma.

V usage is TRBV4-1 and J usage is TRBJ2-1; 8 nucleotides agree with TRBD1. With V trimmed by 4 bases and J by 9 bases, 5 bases remained unmatched. CDR1 MGHRA and CDR2 YSYEKL come from the germline V gene. The CDR3 consists of 13 residues. In DNA, the CDR3 is TGCGCCAGCAGCCCGCCAGGGGGCAGTGAGCAGTTCTTC. This encodes CASSPPGGSEQFF.

This sequence joins TRBV27 and TRBJ2-3; D possibly matches TRBD1 or TRBD2 (5 bases each). V lost 5 bases to trimming and J lost 2 bases, with 11 bases between them. CDR3 size: 14 residues. The germline V gene has CDR1 MNHEY and CDR2 SMNVEV (reference sequence). The CDR3 DNA reads as TGTGCCAGCAGTCTTAAGGGACCCACAGATACGCAGTATTTT. It translates to CASSLKGPTDTQYF.

This chain joins TRBV7-8 and TRBJ1-1, with D maybe TRBD1 (6 bases). V was trimmed by 5 bases and J by 1 base, leaving 11 bases between them. This CDR3 is built from 14 residues. Germline V gene lookup returns CDR1 SGHVS and CDR2 FQNEAQ. The CDR3 DNA follows: TGTGCCAGCAGCCCAAACAGGGCGAACACTGAAGCTTTCTTT. This codes for CASSPNRANTEAFF. The whole variable domain, remainder taken from reference TRBV7-8 and TRBJ1-1, is GAGVSQSPRYKVAKRGQDVALRCDPISGHVSLFWYQQALGQGPEFLTYFQNEAQLDKSGLPSDRFFAERPEGSVSTLKIQRTQQEDSAVYLCASSPNRANTEAFFGQGTRLTVV.

The chain employs TRBV19 and TRBJ2-3, with D possibly being TRBD2 (7 bases). Trimming pared 3 bases from V and 5 bases from J, leaving 15 bases between. CDR1 is LNHDA and CDR2 is SQIVND in the germline V gene (reference sequence). The CDR3 loop spans 15 amino acids. The CDR3 coding sequence is TGTGCCAGTAGTATGCCCGGGGGGCGCATAGATACGCAGTATTTT. Amino acids: CASSMPGGRIDTQYF. The full variable domain, with the rest looked up from reference TRBV19 and TRBJ2-3, is DGGITQSPKYLFRKEGQNVTLSCEQNLNHDAMYWYRQDPGQGLRLIYYSQIVNDFQKGDIAEGYSVSREKKESFPLTVTSAQKNPTAFYLCASSMPGGRIDTQYFGPGTRLTVL.

This chain uses TRBV2 with TRBJ2-3; possibly TRBD2 for D (5 bases). Germline CDR1 and CDR2: SNHLY and FYNNEI. Trimming shortened V by 6 bases and J by 3 bases, and 10 bases separated the two germline ends. The CDR3 runs to 13 residues. The CDR3 protein is CASRPGLTDTQYF. DNA for the CDR3: TGTGCCAGCAGGCCGGGGTTGACAGATACGCAGTATTTT.

The chain joins TRBV6-5 to TRBJ1-1; D is perhaps TRBD1 (5 bases). This CDR3 comprises 14 residues. Germline CDR1 is MNHEY and CDR2 is SVGAGI. Trimming cost V 5 bases and J 7 bases, with 17 bases left between them. The CDR3, as DNA: TGTGCCAGCAGTCCACGGGGGACCGTTGGTGAAGCTTTCTTT. Amino acids: CASSPRGTVGEAFF.

This clone was observed once. CDR3 nucleotide sequence: TGTGCCAGCAGCGCCAATAGCAATGAGCAGTTCTTC. Protein product: CASSANSNEQFF. The genes are TRBV12-3 or TRBV12-4 and TRBJ2-1; D gene uncertain. The CDR3 runs to 12 residues. The V end lost 6 bases, the J end lost 6 bases, and 9 bases lay between the germline ends.